This TCR beta chain was retrieved from a study of T-cell memory formation after mild COVID-19. Notes on the study in general: CD4+ clones that contracted lay mainly in CM and EM; CD8+ ones lay in EMRA. Researchers could not confirm that second-wave clones peaking on day 37 targeted SARS-CoV-2.

The length of the CDR3 is 10 residues. Germline lookup yields CDR1 DFQATT and CDR2 SNEGSKA (reference sequence). This clonotype was observed many times. The antigen remains unidentified. MiXCR, applied by TCRdb to the 5' RACE reads, yields one record per CDR3 protein. The sample consists of a few hundred thousand distinct CDR3 sequences, roughly an eighth of them appearing once. The receptor was derived from a man aged 18 to 35 who had mild COVID-19 (a few samples of this study predate the infection). Cell type and time point are not known. The chain uses TRBV20-1 and TRBJ2-5; maybe TRBD1 (6 bases). Material for sequencing was PBMCs or a T cell subset sorted from them (not recorded which). The CDR3 sequence is CSRGSETQYF. For the CDR3, the DNA is TGCAGCAGGGGATCGGAGACCCAGTACTTC.